What follows are 14 T cell receptor beta chains derived from one specimen sequenced in a study of blood T cell repertoires in COVID-19. Some clones are missing from TCRdb's copy, which holds only in-frame ones; the method was immunoSEQ multiplex PCR. In the table there are some 220,000 clones, roughly 85% of which are singletons. The material sequenced was peripheral blood. The receptors here all came from a woman in her 70s with COVID-19, enrolled during active disease.

The chain combines TRBV29-1 with TRBJ2-1; D remains ambiguous. This CDR3 is 14 amino acids long. With 7 bases removed from V and 5 bases from J, the gap between germline ends came to 18 bases. Germline lookup yields CDR1 SQVTM and CDR2 ANQGSEA. The CDR3 sequence is CSAEGTTKNNEQFF. CDR3 DNA: TGCAGCGCCGAAGGAACTACCAAAAACAATGAGCAGTTCTTC.

CDR3 in DNA: TGCGCCAGCAGAGGGACCGAAGGAAGAACTAGCGGGGTCTCCTACGAGCAGTACTTC. Protein sequence: CASRGTEGRTSGVSYEQYF. The rearrangement joins TRBV10-1 to TRBJ2-7; 10 bases map to TRBD2. There are 19 residues in the CDR3. Trimming at V came to 6 bases and at J to 0 bases, leaving 17 bases not matched to a gene. Germline CDR1 and CDR2: WNHNN and SYGVQD (reference sequence).

The chain employs TRBV7-2 and TRBJ2-6; TRBD2 matches 7 bases. This CDR3 is 18 amino acids long. Germline-derived CDR1 and CDR2 are SGHTA and FQGNSA. V shed 5 bases and J 3 bases; nucleotides not matched to a gene: 13. DNA for the CDR3: TGTGCCAGCAGCCCCAGAAATTTCGGGGGGATTGGGGCCAACGTCCTGACTTTC. Translation gives CASSPRNFGGIGANVLTF.

This clone was seen only once. The genes are TRBV6-1 and TRBJ1-4; TRBD1 aligns across 8 bases. Per germline, CDR1 MNHNS and CDR2 SASEGT. This CDR3 spans 15 amino acids. After removal of 3 bases from V and 8 bases from J, the junction contained 8 bases not matched to a gene. This chain's CDR3 is CASSDRTGLREKLFF. The CDR3 DNA is TGTGCCAGCAGTGACCGGACAGGGCTTAGAGAAAAACTGTTTTTT.

The chain carries TRBV7-2 and TRBJ1-2; 7 nucleotides line up with TRBD1. Trimming took 5 bases from V and 7 from J; bases not matched to a gene: 7. The CDR3 sequence is 13 residues long. In germline, CDR1 is SGHTA, CDR2 FQGNSA. CDR3 sequence reads: CASSEGQPPGYTF. CDR3 in DNA: TGTGCCAGCAGCGAGGGACAGCCCCCTGGCTACACCTTC.

The table lists this clone with a few counts. The rearrangement uses TRBV5-1 and TRBJ1-2, with a tentative D call TRBD1 (6 bases). Trimming stripped 3 bases from V and 2 bases from J, with 11 bases between. Germline CDR1 reads SGHRS; CDR2 reads YFSETQ. The CDR3 totals 14 residues. The CDR3 loop reads CASSWGQINYGYTF. The DNA of the CDR3 is TGCGCCAGCAGCTGGGGACAAATAAACTATGGCTACACCTTC.

The DNA for the CDR3 is TGCGCCAGCAACCTACTTGACAGGGCCCACAGCTATGGCTACACCTTC. Translation: CASNLLDRAHSYGYTF. The rearrangement uses TRBV10-1 and TRBJ1-2, with 7 positions matching TRBD1. The CDR3 contains 16 residues. V was pared by 7 bases and J by 4 bases, with 15 bases of the junction left unmatched. The germline V gene has CDR1 WNHNN and CDR2 SYGVQD (reference sequence).

This clone appeared once. The rearrangement joins TRBV7-2 to TRBJ2-3, with 7 bases that match TRBD2. The CDR3 runs 15 residues. The J segment lost 2 bases and the V segment lost 5 bases, leaving 7 bases of the junction unmatched. Germline loops: CDR1 SGHTA, CDR2 FQGNSA. The CDR3 protein is CASSPKRGNTDTQYF. For the CDR3, the DNA is TGTGCCAGCAGCCCCAAGCGGGGAAACACAGATACGCAGTATTTT.

This sequence joins TRBV3-1 (or the pseudogene TRBV3-2) and TRBJ1-2; D call uncertain. The CDR3 runs 13 residues. The germline gives CDR1 LGHDT, CDR2 YNNKEL (reference sequence). V shed 0 bases and J shed 7 bases, with 9 bases lying between them. The CDR3 loop reads CASSQDTGVGYTF. The CDR3 DNA is TGTGCCAGCAGCCAAGATACCGGGGTTGGCTACACCTTC.

The rearrangement joins TRBV9 to TRBJ1-6, with TRBD1 matching 9 bases. V gave up 4 bases and J gave up 5 bases; unmatched junction bases: 13. CDR1 SGDLS and CDR2 YYNGEE come from the germline V gene. This CDR3 is 18 amino acids long. CDR3 sequence reads: CASSPYWGDRANNSPLHF. CDR3 nucleotides: TGTGCCAGCAGCCCCTACTGGGGGGACAGGGCCAATAATTCACCCCTCCACTTT.

The chain is built from TRBV19 and TRBJ1-2; 12 bases are a match to TRBD1. This CDR3 has 14 amino acids. Germline V gene data show CDR1 as LNHDA and CDR2 as SQIVND (reference sequence). With V trimmed by 6 bases and J by 2 bases, 1 base remained unmatched. CDR3 loop: CASRGTGGNYGYTF. The CDR3 DNA follows: TGTGCCAGTAGGGGGACAGGGGGCAACTATGGCTACACCTTC.

The chain couples TRBV12-5 to TRBJ1-1; 7 bases are shared with TRBD1. Per germline, CDR1 LGHNT and CDR2 FRNRAP. The junction had 5 bases not matched to a gene; V was cut back by 6 bases and J by 4 bases. This CDR3 region has 13 residues. The CDR3 reads CASGGQPSTEAFF. For the CDR3, the DNA is TGTGCTAGTGGGGGACAGCCAAGCACTGAAGCTTTCTTT.

The chain carries TRBV18 and TRBJ2-7; 12 nucleotides match TRBD1. The junction had 3 bases not matched to a gene; V was cut back by 1 base and J by 5 bases. The CDR3 consists of 15 residues. Per germline, CDR1 KGHSH and CDR2 LQKENI. The CDR3 bases are TGTGCCAGCTCACCACAGGGACAGGGGGCTGACGAGCAGTACTTC. It translates to CASSPQGQGADEQYF. Variable domain in full (rest from reference TRBV18 and TRBJ2-7): NAGVMQNPRHLVRRRGQEARLRCSPMKGHSHVYWYRQLPEEGLKFMVYLQKENIIDESGMPKERFSAEFPKEGPSILRIQQVVRGDSAAYFCASSPQGQGADEQYFGPGTRLTVT.

The V and J genes are TRBV27 and TRBJ1-2; 8 nucleotides align to TRBD1. Germline-derived CDR1 and CDR2 are MNHEY and SMNVEV (reference sequence). V dropped 4 bases and J dropped 8; count of bases not matched to a gene: 12. The CDR3 is 15 amino acids. The CDR3 here is CASSSYWTGRGGYTF. The CDR3 DNA reads TGTGCCAGCAGTTCATACTGGACAGGGCGAGGAGGCTACACCTTC.